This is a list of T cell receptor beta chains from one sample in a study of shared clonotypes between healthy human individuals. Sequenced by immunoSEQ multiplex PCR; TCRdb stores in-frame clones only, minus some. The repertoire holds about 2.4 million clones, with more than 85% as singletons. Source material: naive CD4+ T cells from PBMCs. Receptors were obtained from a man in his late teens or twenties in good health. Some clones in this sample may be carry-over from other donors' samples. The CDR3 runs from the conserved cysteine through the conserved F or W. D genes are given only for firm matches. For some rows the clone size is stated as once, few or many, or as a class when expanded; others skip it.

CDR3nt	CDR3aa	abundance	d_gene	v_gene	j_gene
TGCGCCAGCAGCTTGGTTGGGACCCCTAGAACCGGGGAGCTGTTTTTT	CASSLVGTPRTGELFF	-	-	TRBV5-1	TRBJ2-2
TGCGCCAGCTCCCCGGGACGGTCAGTGGTCACAGATACGCAGTATTTT	CASSPGRSVVTDTQYF	-	-	TRBV10-1	TRBJ2-3
TGTGCCAGCAATCCCACTAGCGGGAGGGCCTCTGAGCAGTTCTTC	CASNPTSGRASEQFF	-	TRBD2	TRBV5-4	TRBJ2-1
TGTGCCAGCACTCAAGTGTTACCTGGGGCCAACGTCCTGACTTTC	CASTQVLPGANVLTF	once	-	TRBV28	TRBJ2-6
TGTGCCAGCAGCTTCCAGCTAGCGGGAACGGATACGCAGTATTTT	CASSFQLAGTDTQYF	-	TRBD2	TRBV7-3	TRBJ2-3
TGCGCCAGCAGTCAATCGTACGAGCAGTACTTC	CASSQSYEQYF	-	-	TRBV23-1	TRBJ2-7
TGTGCCAGCAGCCAAGATCACAGGGCGGCGGGGGAGCTGTTTTTT	CASSQDHRAAGELFF	-	-	TRBV4-2	TRBJ2-2
TGTGCCAGCAGCTCGGCGGGCAACTCTGGGGCCAACGTCCTGACTTTC	CASSSAGNSGANVLTF	-	-	TRBV5-4	TRBJ2-6
TGTGCCAGCAGTGAAGCGGGCTTTAATGAGCAGTTCTTC	CASSEAGFNEQFF	-	-	TRBV6-1	TRBJ2-1
TGTGCCAGCAGTGAAACGGCCACCTGGGGCACCGGGGAGCTGTTTTTT	CASSETATWGTGELFF	once	-	TRBV2	TRBJ2-2
TGCGCCAGCAGCTTGGTTGACAGCGGGAAGAGCATTCAGTACTTC	CASSLVDSGKSIQYF	-	TRBD2	TRBV5-1	TRBJ2-4
TGTGCCAGCCACAGGGAAAAGACTCTTAAGAATGAGCAGTTCTTC	CASHREKTLKNEQFF	-	-	TRBV2	TRBJ2-1
TGTGCCAGCAGCCTAGCGGGACCTTCACTCTACGAGCAGTACTTC	CASSLAGPSLYEQYF	-	TRBD2	TRBV28	TRBJ2-7
TGTGCCAGCAGCCTGACAGGTTTCGGGAACACTGAAGCTTTCTTT	CASSLTGFGNTEAFF	once	-	TRBV28	TRBJ1-1
TGTGCCAGCAGTGTTCTCAGGGATGGTGGCTACACCTTC	CASSVLRDGGYTF	-	-	TRBV2	TRBJ1-2
TGTGCCAGCAGTTACTCGGTAGCGGGATACCTCGAGACCCAGTACTTC	CASSYSVAGYLETQYF	-	TRBD2	TRBV6-5	TRBJ2-5
TGTGCCAGCTCACCCCCGGGACAGGGTGGTGAAAAACTGTTTTTT	CASSPPGQGGEKLFF	-	TRBD1	TRBV18	TRBJ1-4
TGTGCCAGTTCCCCGGGACAGGGGGCGAACACTGAAGCTTTCTTT	CASSPGQGANTEAFF	-	TRBD1	TRBV18	TRBJ1-1
TGCGCCAGCAGCCGGACAGGGGTAAATGAAAAACTGTTTTTT	CASSRTGVNEKLFF	-	TRBD1	TRBV5-1	TRBJ1-4
TGTGCCAGCAGCTTAATTACGTGGCAGGGGGAGACCCAGTACTTC	CASSLITWQGETQYF	-	-	TRBV11-2	TRBJ2-5
TGTGCCAGCAGCGTAATCGCGGGAAGGGCTGGTGGTGAGCAGTTCTTC	CASSVIAGRAGGEQFF	-	-	TRBV9	TRBJ2-1
TGCGCCAGCAGCCAAATGGGGGAGTCCTACGAGCAGTACTTC	CASSQMGESYEQYF	-	-	TRBV4-1	TRBJ2-7
TGTGCCCGAGGTCCATTTGCGAACACCGGGGAGCTGTTTTTT	CARGPFANTGELFF	-	-	TRBV30	TRBJ2-2
TGCGCCAGCAGCGGAGAAACGGGACAGGGATTCGATACGCAGTATTTT	CASSGETGQGFDTQYF	-	TRBD1	TRBV5-1	TRBJ2-3
TGTGCCAGCAACCCTCAATTGGGAGTAAACAATGAGCAGTTCTTC	CASNPQLGVNNEQFF	-	-	TRBV7-8	TRBJ2-1
TGCGCCAGCAGCTTGGGATCCTCCGGGACAGGCTACGAGCAGTACTTC	CASSLGSSGTGYEQYF	-	TRBD1	TRBV5-1	TRBJ2-7
TGTGCCAGCAGTGCGAATAAAAGAGTCCAGATCTACTACGAGCAGTACTTC	CASSANKRVQIYYEQYF	-	-	TRBV25-1	TRBJ2-7
TGTGCCAGTAGCCAACTAGCGGGCCTTTACAATGAGCAGTTCTTC	CASSQLAGLYNEQFF	-	TRBD2	TRBV19	TRBJ2-1
TGTGCCACCACTCCCTCTAGCGGGAGGGCCGCCGAGCAGTACTTC	CATTPSSGRAAEQYF	-	TRBD2	TRBV28	TRBJ2-7
TGTGCCAGCAGTTTCCCCCTCGTAGGTGGTGAGGAGACCCAGTACTTC	CASSFPLVGGEETQYF	-	-	TRBV28	TRBJ2-5